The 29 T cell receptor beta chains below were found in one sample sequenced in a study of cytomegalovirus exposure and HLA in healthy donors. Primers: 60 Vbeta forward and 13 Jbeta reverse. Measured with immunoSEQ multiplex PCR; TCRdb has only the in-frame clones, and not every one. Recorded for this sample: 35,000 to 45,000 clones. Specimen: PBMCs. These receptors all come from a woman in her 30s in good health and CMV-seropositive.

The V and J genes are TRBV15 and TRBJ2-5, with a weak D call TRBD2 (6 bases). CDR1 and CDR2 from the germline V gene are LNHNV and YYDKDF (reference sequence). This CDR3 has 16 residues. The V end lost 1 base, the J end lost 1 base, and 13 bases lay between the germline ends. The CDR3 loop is CATSRVRGGAQETQYF. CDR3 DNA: TGTGCCACCAGCAGAGTGAGGGGAGGCGCCCAAGAGACCCAGTACTTC.

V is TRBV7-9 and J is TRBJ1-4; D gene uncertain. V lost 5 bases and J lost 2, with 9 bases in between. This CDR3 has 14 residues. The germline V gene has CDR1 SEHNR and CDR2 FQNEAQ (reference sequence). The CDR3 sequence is CASSDSVTNEKLFF. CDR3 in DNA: TGTGCCAGCAGCGACTCTGTGACTAATGAAAAACTGTTTTTT.

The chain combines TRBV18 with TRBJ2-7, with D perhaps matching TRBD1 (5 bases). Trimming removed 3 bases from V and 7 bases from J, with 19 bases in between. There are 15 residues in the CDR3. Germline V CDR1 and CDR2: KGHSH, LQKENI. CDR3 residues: CASSPGQGLSPEQYF. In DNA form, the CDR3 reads TGTGCCAGCTCACCTGGACAAGGCCTCTCGCCGGAGCAGTACTTC.

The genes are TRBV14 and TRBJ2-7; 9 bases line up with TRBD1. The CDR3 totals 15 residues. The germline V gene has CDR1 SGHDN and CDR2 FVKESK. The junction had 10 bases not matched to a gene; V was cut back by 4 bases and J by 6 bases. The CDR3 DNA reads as TGTGCCAGCAGCCTGGCGGGACAGGGAGTTGGCGAGCAGTACTTC. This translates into CASSLAGQGVGEQYF.

In DNA, the CDR3 is TGTGCCAGTAGTATATCTACAGGTACACAAAACACCATATATTTT. Its translation: CASSISTGTQNTIYF. This sequence joins TRBV19 and TRBJ1-3, with D perhaps matching TRBD1 (5 bases). This CDR3 contains 15 residues. The ends were cut back, 2 bases at V and 6 bases at J, with 14 bases in the middle. CDR1 and CDR2 from the germline V gene are LNHDA and SQIVND (reference sequence).

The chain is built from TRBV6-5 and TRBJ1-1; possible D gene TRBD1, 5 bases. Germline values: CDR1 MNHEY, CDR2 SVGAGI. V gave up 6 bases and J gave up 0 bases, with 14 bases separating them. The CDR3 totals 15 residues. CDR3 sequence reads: CASSPSGGVNTEAFF. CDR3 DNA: TGTGCCAGCAGCCCAAGTGGGGGGGTGAACACTGAAGCTTTCTTT.

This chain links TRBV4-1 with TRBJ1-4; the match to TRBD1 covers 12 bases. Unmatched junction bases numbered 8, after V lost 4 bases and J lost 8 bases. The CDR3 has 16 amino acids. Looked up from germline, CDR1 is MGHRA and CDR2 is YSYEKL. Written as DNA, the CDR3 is TGCGCCAGCAGCCCCGGGACAGGGGGCTTCCGGGAAAAACTGTTTTTT. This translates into CASSPGTGGFREKLFF.

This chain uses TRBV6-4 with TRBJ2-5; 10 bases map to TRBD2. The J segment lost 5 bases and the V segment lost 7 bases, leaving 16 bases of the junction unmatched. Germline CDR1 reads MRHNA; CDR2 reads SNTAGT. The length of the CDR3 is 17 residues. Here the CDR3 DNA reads TGTGCCAGCAAGAGGTCTAGCGGGGGCTTCGGGTGGGAGACCCAGTACTTC. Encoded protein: CASKRSSGGFGWETQYF.

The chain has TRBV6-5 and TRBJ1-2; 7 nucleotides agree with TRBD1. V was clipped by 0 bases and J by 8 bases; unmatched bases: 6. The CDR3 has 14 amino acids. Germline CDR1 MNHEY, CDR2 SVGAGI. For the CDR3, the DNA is TGTGCCAGCAGTTACTCCCTCGGCAGGGGGGGCTACACCTTC. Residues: CASSYSLGRGGYTF.

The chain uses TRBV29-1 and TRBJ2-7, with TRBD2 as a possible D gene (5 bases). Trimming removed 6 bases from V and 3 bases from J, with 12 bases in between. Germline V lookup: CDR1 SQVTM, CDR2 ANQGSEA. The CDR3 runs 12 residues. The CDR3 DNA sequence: TGCAGCGTCGCCCCCCGGGGCTACGAGCAGTACTTC. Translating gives CSVAPRGYEQYF.

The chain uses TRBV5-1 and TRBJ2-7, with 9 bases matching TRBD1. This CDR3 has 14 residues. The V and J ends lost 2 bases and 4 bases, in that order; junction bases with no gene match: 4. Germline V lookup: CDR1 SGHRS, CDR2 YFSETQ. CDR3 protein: CASSFRQGGYEQYF. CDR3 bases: TGCGCCAGCAGCTTCAGACAGGGGGGATACGAGCAGTACTTC.

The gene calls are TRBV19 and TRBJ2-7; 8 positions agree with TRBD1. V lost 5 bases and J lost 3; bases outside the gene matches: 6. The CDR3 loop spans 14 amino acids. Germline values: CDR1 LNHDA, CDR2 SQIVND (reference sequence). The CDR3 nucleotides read TGTGCCAGTAGTCCCCGACAGGGGAGCTACGAGCAGTACTTC. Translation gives CASSPRQGSYEQYF.

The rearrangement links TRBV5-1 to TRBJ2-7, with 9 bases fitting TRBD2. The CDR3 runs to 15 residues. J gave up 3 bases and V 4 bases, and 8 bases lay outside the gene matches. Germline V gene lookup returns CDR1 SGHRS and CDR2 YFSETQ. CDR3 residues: CASSPTGTSFYEQYF. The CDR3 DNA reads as TGCGCCAGCAGCCCAACCGGGACTAGCTTCTACGAGCAGTACTTC.

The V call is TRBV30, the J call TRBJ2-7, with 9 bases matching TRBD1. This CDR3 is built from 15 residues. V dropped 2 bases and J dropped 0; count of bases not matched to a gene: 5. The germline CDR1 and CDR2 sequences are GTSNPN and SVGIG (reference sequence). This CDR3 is CAWSHGTGRSYEQYF. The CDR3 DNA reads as TGTGCCTGGAGTCACGGGACAGGGCGCTCCTACGAGCAGTACTTC.

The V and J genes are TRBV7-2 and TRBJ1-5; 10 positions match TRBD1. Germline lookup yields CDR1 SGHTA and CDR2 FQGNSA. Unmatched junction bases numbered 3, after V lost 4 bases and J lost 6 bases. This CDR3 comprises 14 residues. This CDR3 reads CASSSGTGAQPQHF. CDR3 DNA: TGTGCCAGCAGCTCCGGGACAGGGGCTCAGCCCCAGCATTTT.

This CDR3 reads CASRPGQGSDTQYF. The CDR3 nucleotides read TGTGCCAGCAGACCGGGACAGGGATCAGATACGCAGTATTTT. J is TRBJ2-3 and V is TRBV5-5, with 9 nucleotides matching TRBD1. Germline V gene lookup returns CDR1 SGHKS and CDR2 YYEKEE (reference sequence). The junction had 5 bases not matched to a gene; V was cut back by 5 bases and J by 4 bases. This CDR3 is built from 14 residues.

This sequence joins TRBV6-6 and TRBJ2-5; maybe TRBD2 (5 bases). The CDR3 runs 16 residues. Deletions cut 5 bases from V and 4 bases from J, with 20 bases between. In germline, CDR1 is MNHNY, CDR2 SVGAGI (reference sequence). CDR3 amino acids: CASSMARGLGGETQYF. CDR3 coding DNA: TGTGCCAGCAGTATGGCTCGTGGACTTGGAGGAGAGACCCAGTACTTC.

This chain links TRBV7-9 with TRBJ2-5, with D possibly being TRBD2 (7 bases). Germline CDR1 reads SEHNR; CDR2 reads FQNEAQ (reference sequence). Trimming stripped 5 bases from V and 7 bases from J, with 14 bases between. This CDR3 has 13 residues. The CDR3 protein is CASSPRGGRTQYF. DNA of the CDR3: TGTGCCAGCAGCCCCCGCGGGGGCCGGACCCAGTACTTC.

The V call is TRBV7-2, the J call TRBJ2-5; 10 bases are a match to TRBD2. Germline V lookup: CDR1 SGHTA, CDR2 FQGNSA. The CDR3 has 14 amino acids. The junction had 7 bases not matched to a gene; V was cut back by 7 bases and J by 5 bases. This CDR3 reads CASTPGTSVETQYF. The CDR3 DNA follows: TGTGCCAGCACCCCAGGGACTAGCGTGGAGACCCAGTACTTC. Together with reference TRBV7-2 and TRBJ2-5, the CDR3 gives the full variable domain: GAGVSQSPSNKVTEKGKDVELRCDPISGHTALYWYRQSLGQGLEFLIYFQGNSAPDKSGLPSDRFSAERTGGSVSTLTIQRTQQEDSAVYLCASTPGTSVETQYFGPGTRLLVL.

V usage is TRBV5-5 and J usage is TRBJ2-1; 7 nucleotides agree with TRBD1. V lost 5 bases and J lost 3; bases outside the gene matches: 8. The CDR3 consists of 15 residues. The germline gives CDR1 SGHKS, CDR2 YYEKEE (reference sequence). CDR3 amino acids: CASRRGQGHYNEQFF. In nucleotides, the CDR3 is TGTGCCAGCAGGAGGGGGCAGGGGCACTACAATGAGCAGTTCTTC.

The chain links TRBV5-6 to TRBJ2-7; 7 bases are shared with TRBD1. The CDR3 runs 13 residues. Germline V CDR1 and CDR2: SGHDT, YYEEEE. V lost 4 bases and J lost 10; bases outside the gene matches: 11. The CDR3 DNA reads TGTGCCAGCAGCGAGGGACAGTCCCTACGTCAGTACTTC. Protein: CASSEGQSLRQYF.

CDR3: CSVEDRREADFF. CDR3 nucleotide sequence: TGCAGCGTTGAAGATAGAAGGGAGGCAGATTTCTTT. J is TRBJ1-1 and V is TRBV29-1; the D is unclear. Germline CDR1 is SQVTM and CDR2 is ANQGSEA. The V and J ends lost 0 bases and 13 bases respectively, with 15 bases between them. This CDR3 region has 12 residues.

CDR3 DNA: TGTGCCTGGAGCGCAACCGACAGGGGATGGGATGAGCAGTTCTTC. As protein: CAWSATDRGWDEQFF. This chain connects TRBV30 to TRBJ2-1; 8 bases agree with TRBD1. Per germline, CDR1 GTSNPN and CDR2 SVGIG (reference sequence). The CDR3 length is 15 residues. The V and J ends lost 3 bases and 8 bases, in that order; junction bases with no gene match: 12.

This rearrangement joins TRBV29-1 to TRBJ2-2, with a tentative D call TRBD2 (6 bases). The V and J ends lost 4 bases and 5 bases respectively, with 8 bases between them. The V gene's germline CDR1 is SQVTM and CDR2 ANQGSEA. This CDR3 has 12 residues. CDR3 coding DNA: TGCAGCGTTGTTCGGGGGACCGGGGAGCTGTTTTTT. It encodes CSVVRGTGELFF.

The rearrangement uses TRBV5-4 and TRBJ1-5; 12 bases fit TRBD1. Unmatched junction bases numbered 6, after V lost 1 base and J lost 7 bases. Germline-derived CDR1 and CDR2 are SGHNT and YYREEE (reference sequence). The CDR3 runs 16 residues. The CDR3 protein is CASSLLGQGAKQPQHF. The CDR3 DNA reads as TGTGCCAGCAGCTTGCTGGGACAGGGGGCGAAGCAGCCCCAGCATTTT.

Here the CDR3 DNA reads TGTGCCATCGGGACAGGGCAAGGTGAAGCTTTCTTT. Its translation: CAIGTGQGEAFF. V usage is TRBV10-3 and J usage is TRBJ1-1, with 9 nucleotides matching TRBD1. Germline V gene lookup returns CDR1 ENHRY and CDR2 SYGVKD. This CDR3 region has 12 residues. V lost 8 bases to trimming and J lost 7 bases; unmatched junction nucleotides: 5.

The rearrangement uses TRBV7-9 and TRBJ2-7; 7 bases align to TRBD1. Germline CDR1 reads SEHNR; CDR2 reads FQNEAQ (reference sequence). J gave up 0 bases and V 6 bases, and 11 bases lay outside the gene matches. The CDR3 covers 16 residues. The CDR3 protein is CASRITGDTSSYEQYF. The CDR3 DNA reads TGTGCCAGCAGAATAACAGGGGACACAAGCTCCTACGAGCAGTACTTC. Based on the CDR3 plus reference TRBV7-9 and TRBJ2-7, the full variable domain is DTGVSQNPRHKITKRGQNVTFRCDPISEHNRLYWYRQTLGQGPEFLTYFQNEAQLEKSRLLSDRFSAERPKGSFSTLEIQRTEQGDSAMYLCASRITGDTSSYEQYFGPGTRLTVT.

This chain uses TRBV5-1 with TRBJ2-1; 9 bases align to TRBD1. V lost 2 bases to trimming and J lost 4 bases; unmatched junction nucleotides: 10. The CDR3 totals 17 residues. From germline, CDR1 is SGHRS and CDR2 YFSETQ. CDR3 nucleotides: TGCGCCAGCAGCTTAAACTCTCTCGGGACAGGGTACAATGAGCAGTTCTTC. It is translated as CASSLNSLGTGYNEQFF.

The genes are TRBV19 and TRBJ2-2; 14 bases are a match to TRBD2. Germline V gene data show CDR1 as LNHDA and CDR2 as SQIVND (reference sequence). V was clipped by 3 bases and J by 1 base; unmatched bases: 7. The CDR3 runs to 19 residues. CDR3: CASSMKGLAGGWNTGELFF. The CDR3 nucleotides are TGTGCCAGTAGTATGAAAGGACTAGCGGGGGGCTGGAACACCGGGGAGCTGTTTTTT.